This T cell receptor beta chain is drawn from a study of T cell responses to AZD1222 COVID-19 vaccine. Findings of the study overall: Only after the peak T cell response were repertoires sampled. At baseline, seropositivity was found in only six or seven AZD1222 recipients.

Comments on this clone: Its antigen remains unidentified.

Whether given at about 4 or about 12 weeks, second doses were pooled. The germline V gene encodes CDR1 KGHSH and CDR2 LQKENI. V lost 2 bases and J lost 7, with 11 bases in between. The CDR3 is 13 residues long. Assay used: immunoSEQ multiplex PCR; TCRdb lists only in-frame clones, some missing. The profile shows approximately 160,000 clones, around 90% of them singletons. This TCR came from an adult who received the AZD1222 COVID-19 vaccine. Sequencing used peripheral blood, obtained 28 days after the second AZD1222 dose. V and J are TRBV18 and TRBJ1-1, with a possible D match to TRBD1 (5 bases). The CDR3 coding sequence is TGTGCCAGCTCACCAGGAGGGGCCGTTGAAGCTTTCTTT. This translates into CASSPGGAVEAFF.